This T cell receptor (beta chain) was retrieved from a study of CD8+ T cells in alopecia areata. At the level of the study: Treated patients received oral tofacitinib, 5 to 10 mg twice daily. Overall study results and limits: Normal skin contains resident alphabeta T cells, and these are also sequenced in scalp samples. Patients showed less clear TCR sequence sharing than mice, possibly partly because of HLA diversity.

RNA extraction was followed by reverse transcription into cDNA, which acted as the sequencing template. The repertoire was sequenced with immunoSEQ multiplex PCR; TCRdb's copy has only in-frame clones and lacks some. Of 150,000 to 200,000 clones in the sample, about 53% were seen once. Documented treatment: oral pan-JAK inhibitor, 5-10 mg twice daily. Isolation of CD4+ and CD8+ T cells from PBMCs was achieved by sorting. For this clone: Its cognate antigen is unknown.

Per the germline V gene, CDR1 is SQVTM and CDR2 is ANQGSEA. The CDR3 is made up of 11 amino acids. Trimming cost V 3 bases and J 8 bases, with 10 bases left between them. The TCR sequence derives from a human donor with alopecia areata. Sequences were derived from CD8+ T cells sorted from blood, sampled at week 24, from a patient treated with tofacitinib. The J gene is TRBJ1-1, the V gene TRBV29-1, with a possible D match to TRBD1 (5 bases). This CDR3 reads CSVETSGEAFF. CDR3 nucleotides: TGCAGCGTTGAGACGTCAGGGGAAGCTTTCTTT.